This T cell receptor (beta chain) was captured in a study of human T cells and chemical hapten exposure. As for the study in general: A mostly female patient group had alopecia areata, totalis or universalis.

Time point: patch test 2, 6 weeks after DPC sensitization. Treatment of the sample: therapeutic diphenylcyclopropenone sensitization with weekly scalp DPC. At every patch-test visit, blood was drawn before the patch test was applied. TCRdb reprocessed the RACE reads via MiXCR and lists one record per CDR3 protein. The sample comprises fewer than 85,000 distinct CDR3 sequences, 9.5% to 13% of which are singletons, and 1.6% rests with the top ten. Trimming stripped 4 bases from V and 5 bases from J, with 8 bases between. This CDR3 has 12 amino acids. CDR1 and CDR2 (germline): SGHVS, FQNEAQ. This clonotype was counted many times.

This sample comprised whole blood, obtained in connection with sensitization to the hapten diphenylcyclopropenone (DPC). The TCR was taken from a man aged 18 to 30 with alopecia areata. Some clones in this sample may be carry-over from other donors' samples. The chain has TRBV7-8 and TRBJ2-5; tentative D call: TRBD2 (6 bases). The chain's CDR3 is CASSSGRETQYF. CDR3 nucleotides: TGTGCCAGCAGCTCTGGGAGGGAGACCCAGTACTTC. Full variable domain (missing parts from reference TRBV7-8 and TRBJ2-5): GAGVSQSPRYKVAKRGQDVALRCDPISGHVSLFWYQQALGQGPEFLTYFQNEAQLDKSGLPSDRFFAERPEGSVSTLKIQRTQQEDSAVYLCASSSGRETQYFGPGTRLLVL.